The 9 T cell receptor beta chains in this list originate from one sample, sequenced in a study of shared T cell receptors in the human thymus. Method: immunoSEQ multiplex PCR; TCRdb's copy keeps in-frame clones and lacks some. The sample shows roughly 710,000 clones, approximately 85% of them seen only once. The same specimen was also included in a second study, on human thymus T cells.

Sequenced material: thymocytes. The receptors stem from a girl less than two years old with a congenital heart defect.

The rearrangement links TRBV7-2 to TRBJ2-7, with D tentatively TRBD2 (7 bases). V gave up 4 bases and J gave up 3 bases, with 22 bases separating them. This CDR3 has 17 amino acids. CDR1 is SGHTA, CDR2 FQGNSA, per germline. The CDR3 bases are TGTGCCAGCAGCTCTAGAGAGGGGGGGATCCGGGACTACGAGCAGTACTTC. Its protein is CASSSREGGIRDYEQYF.

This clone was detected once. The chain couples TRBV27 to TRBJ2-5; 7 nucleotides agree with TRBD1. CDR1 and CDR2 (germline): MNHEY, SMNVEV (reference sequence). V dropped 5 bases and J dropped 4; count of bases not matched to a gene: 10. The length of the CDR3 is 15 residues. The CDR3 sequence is CASSPTTGKRETQYF. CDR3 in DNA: TGTGCCAGCAGTCCGACGACAGGGAAGAGAGAGACCCAGTACTTC.

The CDR3 spells CASSLSGIGSPLHF. The CDR3 DNA sequence: TGTGCCAGCAGCTTATCAGGGATAGGCTCACCCCTCCACTTT. The chain joins TRBV7-2 to TRBJ1-6; the D gene is possibly TRBD1 (5 bases). V shed 2 bases and J shed 10 bases, with 12 bases lying between them. Germline CDR1 is SGHTA and CDR2 is FQGNSA. The CDR3 loop spans 14 amino acids.

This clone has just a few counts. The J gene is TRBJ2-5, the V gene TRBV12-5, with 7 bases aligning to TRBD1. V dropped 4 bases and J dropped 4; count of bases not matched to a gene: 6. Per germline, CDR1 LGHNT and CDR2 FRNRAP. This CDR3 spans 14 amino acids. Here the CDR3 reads CASGSTGAGETQYF. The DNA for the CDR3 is TGTGCTAGTGGTTCCACAGGGGCGGGAGAGACCCAGTACTTC.

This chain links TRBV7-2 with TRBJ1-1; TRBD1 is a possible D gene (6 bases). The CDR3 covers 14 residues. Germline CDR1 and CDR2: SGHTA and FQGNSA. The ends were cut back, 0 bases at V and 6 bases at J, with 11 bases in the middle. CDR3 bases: TGTGCCAGCAGCTTAGCGCCGGGGGGCGCTGAAGCTTTCTTT. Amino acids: CASSLAPGGAEAFF.

The chain's CDR3 is CASSAPRAGGDYNEQFF. CDR3 sequence (DNA): TGTGCCAGCAGTGCCCCGCGGGCGGGGGGCGATTACAATGAGCAGTTCTTC. The J gene is TRBJ2-1, the V gene TRBV6-4, with 8 positions matching TRBD2. The germline CDR1 and CDR2 sequences are MRHNA and SNTAGT. V lost 4 bases to trimming and J lost 4 bases; unmatched junction nucleotides: 12. This CDR3 has 17 amino acids.

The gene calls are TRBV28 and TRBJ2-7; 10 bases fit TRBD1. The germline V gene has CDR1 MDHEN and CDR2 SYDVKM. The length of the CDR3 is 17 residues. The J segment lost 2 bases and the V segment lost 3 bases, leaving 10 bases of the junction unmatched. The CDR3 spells CASSFSLTGGVTYEQYF. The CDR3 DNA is TGTGCCAGCAGTTTCTCGCTGACAGGGGGCGTAACCTACGAGCAGTACTTC.

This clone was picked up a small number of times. Here the CDR3 DNA reads TGTGCCAGCAGCTTAGACGGGACAACTAATCAGCCCCAGCATTTT. This sequence encodes CASSLDGTTNQPQHF. The J gene is TRBJ1-5, the V gene TRBV11-2; TRBD1 is a possible D gene (6 bases). Germline CDR1 and CDR2: SGHAT and FQNNGV. The ends were cut back, 0 bases at V and 4 bases at J, with 10 bases in the middle. The CDR3 totals 15 residues.

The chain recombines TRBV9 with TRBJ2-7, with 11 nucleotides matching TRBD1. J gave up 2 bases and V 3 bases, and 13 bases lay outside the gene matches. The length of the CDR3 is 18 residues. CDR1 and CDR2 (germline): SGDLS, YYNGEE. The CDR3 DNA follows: TGTGCCAGCAGCGCCGACAACCTACCGGGACAGGGGGCCTACGAGCAGTACTTC. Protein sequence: CASSADNLPGQGAYEQYF.